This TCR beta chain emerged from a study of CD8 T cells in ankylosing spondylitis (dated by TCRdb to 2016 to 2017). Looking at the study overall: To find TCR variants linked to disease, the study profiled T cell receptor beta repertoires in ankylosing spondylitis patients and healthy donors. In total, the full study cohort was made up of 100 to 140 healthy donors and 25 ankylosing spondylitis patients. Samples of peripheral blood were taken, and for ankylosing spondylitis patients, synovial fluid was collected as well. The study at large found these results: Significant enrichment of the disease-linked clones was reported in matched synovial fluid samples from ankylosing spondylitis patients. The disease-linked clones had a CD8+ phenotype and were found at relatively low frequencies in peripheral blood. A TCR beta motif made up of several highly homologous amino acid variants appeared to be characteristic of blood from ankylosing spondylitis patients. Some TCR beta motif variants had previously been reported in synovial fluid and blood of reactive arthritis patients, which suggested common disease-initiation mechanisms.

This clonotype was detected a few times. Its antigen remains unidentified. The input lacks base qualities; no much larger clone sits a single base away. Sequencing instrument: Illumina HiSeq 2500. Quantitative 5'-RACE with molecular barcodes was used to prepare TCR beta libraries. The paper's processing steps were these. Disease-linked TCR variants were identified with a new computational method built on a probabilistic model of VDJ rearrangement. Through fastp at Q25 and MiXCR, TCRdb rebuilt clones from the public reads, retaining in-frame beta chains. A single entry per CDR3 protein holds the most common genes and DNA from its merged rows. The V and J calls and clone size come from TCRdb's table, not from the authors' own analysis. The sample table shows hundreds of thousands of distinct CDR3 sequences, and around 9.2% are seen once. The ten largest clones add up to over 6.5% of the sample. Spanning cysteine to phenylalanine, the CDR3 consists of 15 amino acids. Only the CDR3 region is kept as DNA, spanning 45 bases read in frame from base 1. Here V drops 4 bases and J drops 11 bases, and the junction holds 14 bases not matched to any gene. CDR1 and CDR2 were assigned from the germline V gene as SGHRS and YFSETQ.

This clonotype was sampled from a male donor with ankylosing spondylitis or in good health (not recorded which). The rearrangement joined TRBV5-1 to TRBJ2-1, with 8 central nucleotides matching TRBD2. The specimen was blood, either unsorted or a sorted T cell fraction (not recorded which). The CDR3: CASSLREGVGSKQFF. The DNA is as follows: TGCGCCAGCAGCCTACGGGAGGGCGTCGGGAGTAAGCAGTTCTTC.